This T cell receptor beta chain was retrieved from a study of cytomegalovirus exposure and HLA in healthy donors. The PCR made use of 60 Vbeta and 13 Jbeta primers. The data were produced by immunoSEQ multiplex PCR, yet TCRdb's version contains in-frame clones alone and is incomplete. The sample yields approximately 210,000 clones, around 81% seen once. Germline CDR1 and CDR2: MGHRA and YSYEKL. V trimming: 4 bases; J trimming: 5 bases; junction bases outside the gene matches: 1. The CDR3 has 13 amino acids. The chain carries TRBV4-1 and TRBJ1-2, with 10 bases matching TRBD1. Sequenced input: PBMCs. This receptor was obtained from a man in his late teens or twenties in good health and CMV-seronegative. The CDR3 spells CASSLDRGYGYTF. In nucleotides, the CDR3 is TGCGCCAGCAGCCTGGACAGGGGGTATGGCTACACCTTC.